The T cell receptor beta chain under discussion was sequenced for a study of cytomegalovirus exposure and HLA in healthy donors (dated by TCRdb to about 2017). For the study in its entirety: An earlier analysis of roughly 610 of the donors reported approximately 260 Gb of sequence data and 95 million to 120 million unique TCR beta sequences obtained from approximately 180 million T cells. Roughly 320 gigabases of sequencing data and 75 million to 85 million unique TCR sequences made up an early release that covered around 640 HLA-typed donors. Of the approximately 400 genotyped donors, about 80% fell in the genetic ancestry cluster associated with self-reported Caucasian donors. The study was designed to test whether signatures of past pathogen exposure could be identified by cataloging public T cell receptors. The study used immunosequencing to profile the T cell repertoires of several hundred subjects and linked those repertoires to cytomegalovirus serostatus. A separate validation cohort of roughly 120 different subjects was used in addition to the roughly 620-subject first cohort. The study combined high-throughput TCR immunosequencing, statistical association of individual TCRs with disease status, and machine learning to predict cytomegalovirus infection status. A later analysis re-analyzed previously published TCR beta repertoires from 500 to 700 donors and added high-resolution HLA genotyping to study TCR occurrence patterns. The later analysis used no new phenotypic data to find candidate immune exposures, relying instead on TCR beta sequences and their occurrence across donors. In an earlier analysis of 587 of the donors, high-throughput TCR beta sequencing was used to judge whether each TCR beta V gene segment behaved as functional or pseudogenic. Donor age, sex, ethnicity and CMV serostatus were compiled alongside the repertoire data. A later genetic analysis took genome-wide SNP genotypes for 398 of the 666 donors and used that subset as a discovery cohort. All discovery cohort repertoires had been generated using a single sequencing platform. HLA typing covered class I and class II loci at four-digit resolution. The number of typed donors differed by locus: 629-630 for A, B, C, DRB1 and DQB1; approximately 540 for DQA1; some 610 for DPA1; and about 450 for DPB1. Roughly 5 DR-DQ haplotypes were handled as single units for association and clustering, since linkage in the cohort was strong. Across some 400 genotyped donors of the cohort, an average of about 240,000 unique TCR beta nucleotide sequences per donor were sequenced, and roughly a sixth of those sequences were non-productive.

The library was produced with the immunoSEQ multiplex PCR assay. For the multiplex PCR, a mixture combining 60 forward primers for TCR Vbeta segments and 13 reverse primers for TCR Jbeta segments was used. The CDR3 region of rearranged TCR beta genes was amplified from genomic DNA with a multiplex PCR assay. The Illumina HiSeq System was used to sequence the amplified TCR beta libraries as 87-base-pair reads. As for how the authors treated the data: A later analysis tallied 80 million to 95 million unique TCR beta chains across the roughly 610 repertoires, and some 10 million of those chains were shared by two or more donors. Raw reads were error-corrected and collapsed into unique sequences with a nearest-neighbor algorithm that merged closely related sequences to remove PCR and sequencing errors. V, D and J gene segments were assigned by aligning CDR3 sequences to IMGT reference sequences. For a sequence to be retained, at least a six-nucleotide match to both a V gene segment and a J gene segment was required. Rearrangements were called productive when the CDR3 lacked stop codons and stayed in frame with V and J; all others were non-productive. CDR3 was defined by IMGT convention, running from the second conserved V-encoded cysteine to the conserved J-encoded phenylalanine. In an earlier analysis of 500 to 650 of the donors, sequences lacking an unambiguous match to a single V gene segment were excluded. In an earlier analysis of 587 of the donors, a V segment was called functional when productive rearrangements were above 56.7%, and segregating when the standard deviation between donors exceeded 5%. To diagnose cytomegalovirus status from the catalog of TCR beta chain sequences, a statistical classification framework was built. In a later analysis, V and J genes were assigned by comparing TCR nucleotide sequences against IMGT/GENE-DB human TR gene sequences. A later analysis assigned CDR3 sequences and most-parsimonious VDJ recombination scenarios with the TCRdist pipeline. In a later analysis, each TCR beta chain was defined by its CDR3 amino acid sequence together with its V-gene family, and reads without a unique V-gene family were excluded. In a later analysis, fewer than 650 highly shared, low-generation-probability nucleotide sequences were removed to address suspected cross-contamination and a sequencing artifact. For each public chain, a later analysis derived a clonal expansion index from normalized ranks of inferred template counts within each repertoire. A later analysis computed generation probabilities with a VDJ recombination model fitted to out-of-frame rearrangements, and checked the results against IGoR. In a later analysis, TCR-TCR, TCR-HLA and TCR-CMV co-occurrence was scored with hypergeometric tests, and a repertoire-size bias correction was applied to TCR pairs. False discovery rates were estimated in a later analysis by permuting HLA or CMV assignments 20 times. In a later analysis, co-occurring TCRs were grouped using DBSCAN, with TCRdist sequence similarity added in when clustering inside HLA-allele-positive subsets. For co-occurrence clustering, repertoires with fewer than 30,000 or more than 120,000 public chains were excluded, along with 5 or 6 repertoires with anomalous nucleotide sharing. This is the immuneACCESS table as TCRdb keeps it, with only in-frame sequences that have V and J called. A part of the clones is gone; compared with another copy, unresolved V genes explain less than half, and the rest is unexplained. V, J and clone size are those of that table, while D and trimming were read from the DNA. The table for this sample lists under 200,000 clones; around 85% of them were counted only once. The top ten clones comprise roughly 2% of the sample.

What the authors observed across the whole study: Roughly 15 rarely observed V segments, including chromosome 9 orphons, were excluded from the earlier analysis of a few hundred of the donors because counts were too low. In a later analysis, TCR association rates were found to vary across HLA loci, with the most associated TCRs seen for DRB1 alleles and the fewest for HLA-C alleles. A further reported finding was that TCR beta sequences accurately predicted the HLA-A and HLA-B alleles for most subjects in the first cohort. The only immune exposure information available for the cohort was CMV serostatus. A group of highly shared sequence variants was considered likely to be a technical artifact of the sequencing pipeline. According to a later analysis, parvovirus B19, influenza, CMV and Epstein-Barr virus appeared linked to several top co-occurrence clusters. Specific HLA alleles were associated with over 15,000 TCR beta sequences at a false discovery rate of 0.05 in a later analysis. Linkage disequilibrium might explain the correlated functional status among segregating V segments, but an unknown experimental factor could not be ruled out. Only TCR beta chains were sequenced in this cohort, and the absence of alpha or paired-chain data limited detectable features. According to a later analysis, most CMV-associated TCR beta chains appeared to be HLA-restricted, and the HLA associations seemed to be driven largely by CMV exposure. Across donors, most TCR sequences were observed very rarely, whereas some public TCRs were present in many individuals. Some IMGT-functional V segments, including TRBV6-2 and TRBV6-3, could not be told apart with the 87-base-pair reads, so those segments were excluded. A few of the identified cytomegalovirus-associated TCR beta chains were confirmed in vitro to be specific for cytomegalovirus antigens. HLA typing was unavailable for some donors at each locus, so association tests used only the typed subset. The classifier was reported to diagnose cytomegalovirus status with high specificity and sensitivity in both the original cohort and the validation cohort. An earlier analysis of several hundred of the donors showed that most TCR beta V segments appeared in productive rearrangements either about 90% or about 30% of the time, which broadly matched IMGT annotations. The presence/absence analyses assumed that sequencing depth was roughly uniform across donors, and that assumption may not be true. The study listed 150 to 200 TCR beta chains as associated with cytomegalovirus. A later analysis found that HLA-associated TCR beta chains were more clonally expanded and had lower generation probabilities than equally common non-associated chains. According to a later genetic analysis, donors in an Asian-associated ancestry cluster had fewer N-insertions in productive TCRs than the approximately 610-donor mean. The authors suggested that the approach could potentially be extended to other disease states and immunological phenotypes. In a later genetic analysis, a missense DCLRE1C variant was associated with V-gene and J-gene trimming of TCR beta chains, and the association was replicated in an independent cohort. When HLA alleles, especially DR and DQ, strongly co-occurred, TCR associations were difficult to assign to individual alleles.

Concerning this clone: The antigen this receptor binds is unknown. No qualities accompany the bases; no much larger clone lies one base away.

For this chain, trimming is 5 bases at the V end and 3 bases at the J end, and the number of junction bases without a gene match is 8. The CDR1 and CDR2 encoded by the germline V gene are SNHLY and FYNNEI. Inclusive of the bounding cysteine and phenylalanine, the CDR3 is 15 residues long. Just the 45-base CDR3 DNA is kept, in frame starting at base 1. The cohort was made up of about 670 healthy bone marrow donors. At the time of sampling, every cohort member was nominally healthy, though immune exposures that went unrecorded were likely present. Of the 600 or so cohort members, nearly 300 had a positive CMV serostatus and just over 350 had a negative one, while no CMV serostatus was recorded for the donor. A peripheral blood sample was provided by each donor, and peripheral blood mononuclear cells were used for TCR beta sequencing. The Qiagen DNeasy Blood Extraction Kit was used to extract genomic DNA from the blood cell samples.

This sequence was found in a human donor in good health. Input material: PBMCs. This receptor chain uses TRBV2 and TRBJ2-7; 9 bases in the middle match TRBD1. In nucleotides, the sequence is TGTGCCAGCAGTAACCCCGGGACAGGGTTCTACGAGCAGTACTTC. It translates to CASSNPGTGFYEQYF.